The 14 T cell receptor beta chains below were found in one sample sequenced in a study of T cells in Graves' hyperthyroidism and ophthalmopathy. TCR beta CDR3 sequences were amplified from RNA transcripts. A first-round RT-PCR of the TCR CDR3 used the HTBI primer set. TCRdb re-called the multiplex PCR reads through MiXCR, storing one row per CDR3 protein. This repertoire shows around 760,000 distinct CDR3 sequences, around a third found once; its top ten account for about a third. The sample consisted of blood. These receptors were collected from a woman aged 40 to 50 with Graves' hyperthyroidism.

The CDR3 bases are TGTGCCAGCAGGGGGATACGGGCTGGAAACACCATATATTTT. This gives the protein CASRGIRAGNTIYF. This rearrangement joins TRBV2 to TRBJ1-3; D is ambiguous. The germline V gene encodes CDR1 SNHLY and CDR2 FYNNEI. This CDR3 region has 14 residues. The germline V and J ends were trimmed by 6 bases and 2 bases, with 11 bases remaining between them.

This clonotype was seen a handful of times. CDR3 coding DNA: TGTGCCACCAGTGATCGCGGACAGGGCTCCGATGAAGCTTTCTTT. The encoded protein is CATSDRGQGSDEAFF. The V gene is TRBV24-1, the J gene TRBJ1-1, with TRBD1 matching 8 bases. The J segment lost 7 bases and the V segment lost 3 bases, leaving 9 bases of the junction unmatched. Germline values: CDR1 KGHDR, CDR2 SFDVKD. There are 15 residues in the CDR3.

This chain links TRBV6-5 with TRBJ2-7; 9 bases match TRBD1. Looked up from germline, CDR1 is MNHEY and CDR2 is SVGAGI. The junction had 11 bases not matched to a gene; V was cut back by 4 bases and J by 4 bases. This CDR3 region has 16 residues. The CDR3 sequence: CASSLNPGTGRYEQYF. The CDR3, as DNA: TGTGCCAGCAGTTTAAATCCCGGGACAGGGAGATACGAGCAGTACTTC.

This clonotype appeared a few times. The J gene is TRBJ1-1, the V gene TRBV12-3 or TRBV12-4, with D unclear. The length of the CDR3 is 12 residues. The V end lost 3 bases, the J end lost 4 bases, and 6 bases lay between the germline ends. Written as DNA, the CDR3 is TGTGCCAGCAGTTTTTGGACCACTGAAGCTTTCTTT. Protein product: CASSFWTTEAFF.

This clonotype was seen a few times. The rearrangement uses TRBV6-6 and TRBJ1-2; D perhaps matches TRBD1 (6 bases). Deletions cut 5 bases from V and 3 bases from J, with 10 bases between. CDR1 is MNHNY, CDR2 SVGAGI, per germline (reference sequence). This CDR3 has 13 amino acids. The CDR3 DNA sequence: TGTGCCAGCAGTGAAAACAGGGACTATGGCTACACCTTC. This encodes CASSENRDYGYTF.

This sequence joins TRBV7-9 and TRBJ2-2; 9 positions match TRBD2. Germline V gene lookup returns CDR1 SEHNR and CDR2 FQNEAQ (reference sequence). The V segment lost 6 bases and the J segment 1 base; nucleotides outside the gene matches: 6. The CDR3 sequence is 16 residues long. DNA for the CDR3: TGTGCCAGCAGACGACTAGCGGAGGGGAACACCGGGGAGCTGTTTTTT. This sequence encodes CASRRLAEGNTGELFF.

The table lists this clonotype with a few counts. The rearrangement links TRBV6-2 or TRBV6-3 to TRBJ2-7, with 9 bases lining up with TRBD1. The junction had 1 base not matched to a gene; V was cut back by 2 bases and J by 5 bases. From germline, CDR1 is MNHEY and CDR2 SVGEGT. This CDR3 comprises 13 residues. CDR3 bases: TGTGCCAGCAGTTACGGGACAGGGAACGAGCAGTACTTC. Protein: CASSYGTGNEQYF.

This clonotype has ten or more counts. The J gene is TRBJ1-2, the V gene TRBV6-5; no definite D call. Trimming shortened V by 0 bases and J by 2 bases, and 7 bases separated the two germline ends. Germline CDR1 and CDR2: MNHEY and SVGAGI. The CDR3 covers 14 residues. DNA for the CDR3: TGTGCCAGCAGTTACTCCGCCCTAAACTATGGCTACACCTTC. This encodes CASSYSALNYGYTF.

In regard to this clonotype: This may come from a read error, since a much larger clone is one base off. This chain joins TRBV6-5 and TRBJ1-5; D is ambiguous. Germline assignment: CDR1 MNHEY and CDR2 SVGAGI. This CDR3 is built from 13 residues. DNA of the CDR3: TGTGCCGGCAGGTACCTGGATCGTCAGCCCCAGCATTTT. Protein sequence: CAGRYLDRQPQHF.

This clonotype has at least ten counts. The chain is built from TRBV7-2 and TRBJ2-5; 10 nucleotides line up with TRBD2. Trimming took 1 base from V and 5 from J; bases not matched to a gene: 7. CDR1 and CDR2 from the germline V gene are SGHTA and FQGNSA. CDR3 length: 16 amino acids. The CDR3 reads CASSLESGGAMETQYF. The CDR3, as DNA: TGTGCCAGCAGCTTAGAAAGCGGGGGGGCGATGGAGACCCAGTACTTC.

This clonotype was detected ten times or more. The chain carries TRBV20-1 and TRBJ1-2; 9 nucleotides line up with TRBD1. The CDR3 sequence is 13 residues long. Germline assignment: CDR1 DFQATT and CDR2 SNEGSKA (reference sequence). V was clipped by 3 bases and J by 8 bases; unmatched bases: 7. The CDR3 region has the DNA TGCAGTGCTAGCCAACAGGGGGCTCGGGGCTACACCTTC. The encoded protein is CSASQQGARGYTF.

The V gene is TRBV2, the J gene TRBJ1-6, with 8 nucleotides matching TRBD1. Germline CDR1 and CDR2: SNHLY and FYNNEI. This CDR3 has 14 residues. V was clipped by 6 bases and J by 9 bases; unmatched bases: 7. In nucleotides, the CDR3 is TGTGCCAGCAGATCGACAGGGGCATCTTCACCCCTCCACTTT. It encodes CASRSTGASSPLHF. Full variable domain (outside the CDR3, taken from reference TRBV2 and TRBJ1-6): EPEVTQTPSHQVTQMGQEVILRCVPISNHLYFYWYRQILGQKVEFLVSFYNNEISEKSEIFDDQFSVERPDGSNFTLKIRSTKLEDSAMYFCASRSTGASSPLHFGNGTRLTVT.

The sample holds a few counts of this clonotype. The chain combines TRBV5-5 with TRBJ2-5; D may match TRBD1 or TRBD2 (5 bases each). With 4 bases removed from V and 5 bases from J, the gap between germline ends came to 12 bases. Germline V gene data show CDR1 as SGHKS and CDR2 as YYEKEE (reference sequence). The CDR3 contains 13 residues. CDR3 protein: CASSLNWGETQYF. In DNA form, the CDR3 reads TGTGCCAGCAGCCTGAACTGGGGGGAGACCCAGTACTTC.

To note about this clonotype: An end of the junction differs from the germline gene, which may be a read error. This chain connects TRBV29-1 to TRBJ2-2; the D call may be TRBD1 or TRBD2 (5 bases each). The CDR3 is 15 residues long. Germline CDR1 and CDR2: SQVTM and ANQGSEA. The CDR3 DNA follows: TGCAGCGTTGTAATAGGAGGCAAGGACACCGGGGAGCTGCTTTTT. Translated: CSVVIGGKDTGELLF.